One and the same sample provided the 19 T cell receptor beta chains below, sequenced in a study of OX40 agonist ivuxolimab in advanced cancers. Clones were sequenced by immunoSEQ multiplex PCR, and TCRdb holds only the in-frame ones, with some missing. The table has 50,000 to 80,000 clones, about 86% seen once. The specimen was CD4+ or CD8+ T cells sorted from blood, collected in a trial of the OX40 agonist ivuxolimab. The receptors come from an adult with an advanced solid tumor such as melanoma, head and neck, liver or kidney cancer.

V usage is TRBV7-9 and J usage is TRBJ1-6, with D possibly matching TRBD1 (5 bases). V lost 5 bases to trimming and J lost 0 bases, with 11 bases between them. The CDR3 extends over 16 amino acids. Germline V lookup: CDR1 SEHNR, CDR2 FQNEAQ (reference sequence). Here the CDR3 reads CASSRTQASYNSPLHF. The DNA of the CDR3 is TGTGCCAGCAGCCGAACACAGGCCTCCTATAATTCACCCCTCCACTTT.

V and J are TRBV29-1 and TRBJ2-7, with TRBD1 identical over 8 bases. The CDR3 contains 14 residues. Germline CDR1 and CDR2: SQVTM and ANQGSEA. The J segment lost 5 bases and the V segment lost 7 bases, leaving 13 bases of the junction unmatched. The CDR3 sequence: CSATKAHRGNEQYF. CDR3 DNA: TGCAGCGCCACGAAGGCGCACAGGGGGAACGAGCAGTACTTC.

The chain employs TRBV11-2 and TRBJ2-7, with 10 bases that match TRBD2. V lost 5 bases to trimming and J lost 6 bases; unmatched junction nucleotides: 19. The CDR3 runs 18 residues. Per the germline V gene, CDR1 is SGHAT and CDR2 is FQNNGV. The CDR3 region has the DNA TGTGCCAGCAGCGACCCCAGGGGGCTAGCGGGGGAACCGGGCGAGCAGTACTTC. Its protein product is CASSDPRGLAGEPGEQYF.

The chain's CDR3 is CASSMGQAGDQPQHF. CDR3 bases: TGTGCCAGTAGTATGGGACAGGCTGGTGATCAGCCCCAGCATTTT. The chain uses TRBV19 and TRBJ1-5, with 8 bases identical to TRBD1. CDR1 is LNHDA and CDR2 is SQIVND in the germline V gene (reference sequence). The ends lost 3 bases at V and 5 bases at J; junction bases unmatched: 6. The CDR3 spans 15 residues. The entire variable domain, with the rest obtained from reference TRBV19 and TRBJ1-5, is as follows: DGGITQSPKYLFRKEGQNVTLSCEQNLNHDAMYWYRQDPGQGLRLIYYSQIVNDFQKGDIAEGYSVSREKKESFPLTVTSAQKNPTAFYLCASSMGQAGDQPQHFGDGTRLSIL.

The gene calls are TRBV6-5 and TRBJ2-1, with D possibly being TRBD1 or TRBD2 (5 bases each). CDR1 is MNHEY and CDR2 is SVGAGI in the germline V gene. The CDR3 is made up of 14 amino acids. Trimming took 0 bases from V and 5 from J, leaving 8 bases between them. DNA of the CDR3: TGTGCCAGCAGTTACTCGGGACGGAACAATGAGCAGTTCTTC. Translated, it gives CASSYSGRNNEQFF.

As to this clone: A read error may account for a junction end that differs from germline. The same CDR3 can be traced to other DNA sequences in this sample. The V gene is TRBV6-1, the J gene TRBJ1-1, with TRBD1 matching 8 bases. CDR3 length: 13 residues. Germline lookup yields CDR1 MNHNS and CDR2 SASEGT. The CDR3 protein is CASSEETGAEAFF. Written as DNA, the CDR3 is TGCGCCAGCAGTGAGGAGACAGGGGCTGAAGCTTTCTTT.

The chain carries TRBV11-2 and TRBJ2-3; 8 bases align to TRBD2. V shed 1 base and J 5 bases; nucleotides not matched to a gene: 2. Germline V lookup: CDR1 SGHAT, CDR2 FQNNGV. CDR3 size: 14 residues. CDR3 sequence: CASSLAGGRDTQYF. CDR3 nucleotide sequence: TGTGCCAGCAGCTTAGCGGGGGGGAGAGATACGCAGTATTTT.

The chain couples TRBV18 to TRBJ1-4; D might be TRBD1 (6 bases). This CDR3 is built from 13 residues. Germline V gene data show CDR1 as KGHSH and CDR2 as LQKENI. The ends were cut back, 5 bases at V and 7 bases at J, with 11 bases in the middle. The CDR3 DNA is TGTGCCAGCTCATATGGGACAAGTGAAAAACTGTTTTTT. It translates to CASSYGTSEKLFF.

V gene TRBV5-6 combines with J gene TRBJ2-7; TRBD1 agrees at 10 bases. V was clipped by 6 bases and J by 6 bases; unmatched bases: 9. Germline CDR1 SGHDT, CDR2 YYEEEE. The length of the CDR3 is 14 residues. CDR3: CASTIPGQGSEQYF. The DNA of the CDR3 is TGTGCCAGCACAATCCCGGGACAGGGGTCCGAGCAGTACTTC.

The table lists this clone with a few counts. The rearrangement uses TRBV28 and TRBJ1-1; 8 nucleotides line up with TRBD1. J gave up 4 bases and V 10 bases, and 2 bases lay outside the gene matches. CDR3 length: 11 amino acids. Germline V gives CDR1 MDHEN, CDR2 SYDVKM. CDR3 nucleotide sequence: TGTGCCATCACAGGGGGCACTGAAGCTTTCTTT. It specifies CAITGGTEAFF.

The chain is built from TRBV28 and TRBJ2-2, with 13 bases lining up with TRBD2. This CDR3 spans 17 amino acids. V lost 8 bases and J lost 0; bases outside the gene matches: 6. Germline CDR1 and CDR2: MDHEN and SYDVKM. The chain's CDR3 is CASGLAGAHSNTGELFF. The CDR3 DNA sequence: TGTGCCAGCGGACTAGCGGGGGCCCATTCGAACACCGGGGAGCTGTTTTTT.

V is TRBV28 and J is TRBJ1-1; the D gene is possibly TRBD1 (5 bases). Germline CDR1 reads MDHEN; CDR2 reads SYDVKM. With 11 bases removed from V and 10 bases from J, the gap between germline ends came to 20 bases. The length of the CDR3 is 12 residues. CDR3 sequence reads: CAAVGGVRGAFF. The CDR3 DNA reads as TGTGCCGCAGTCGGGGGTGTCCGAGGAGCTTTCTTT.

The chain employs TRBV4-1 and TRBJ2-3; D gene ambiguous. The CDR3 length is 12 residues. V shed 0 bases and J shed 5 bases, with 3 bases lying between them. CDR1 is MGHRA and CDR2 is YSYEKL in the germline V gene. The CDR3 DNA reads as TGCGCCAGCAGCCAAGACCAAGATACGCAGTATTTT. Amino acid sequence: CASSQDQDTQYF.

The gene calls are TRBV5-1 and TRBJ2-5, with 9 bases lining up with TRBD2. The CDR3 sequence is 16 residues long. Unmatched junction bases numbered 10, after V lost 2 bases and J lost 5 bases. Germline V lookup: CDR1 SGHRS, CDR2 YFSETQ. The CDR3 sequence: CASSLGGGGEDETQYF. The DNA for the CDR3 is TGCGCCAGCAGCTTAGGCGGCGGGGGGGAGGATGAGACCCAGTACTTC.

This rearrangement joins TRBV5-1 to TRBJ1-3; D not resolved. V shed 6 bases and J shed 0 bases, with 13 bases lying between them. The CDR3 is 15 residues long. Germline lookup yields CDR1 SGHRS and CDR2 YFSETQ. In DNA form, the CDR3 reads TGCGCCAGCAAATCTGATACAGCCTCTGGAAACACCATATATTTT. Protein product: CASKSDTASGNTIYF.

The chain combines TRBV28 with TRBJ2-7; tentatively, D is TRBD1 or TRBD2 (5 bases each). CDR1 is MDHEN and CDR2 is SYDVKM in the germline V gene. Trimming left V 4 bases short and J 4 bases short, with 14 bases between. The CDR3 is 14 residues long. The CDR3 DNA reads TGTGCCAGCAGTTCGGGACCGCCATCGTACGAGCAGTACTTC. This gives the protein CASSSGPPSYEQYF.

In this sample, this clone turned up once. The V and J genes are TRBV5-1 and TRBJ1-3; tentatively, D is TRBD1 (5 bases). V was trimmed by 0 bases and J by 2 bases, leaving 6 bases between them. CDR3 length equals 14 residues. Germline CDR1 and CDR2: SGHRS and YFSETQ. CDR3 sequence: CASSLAGTGNTIYF. DNA of the CDR3: TGCGCCAGCAGCTTGGCAGGGACTGGAAACACCATATATTTT.

The chain is built from TRBV30 and TRBJ2-3, with D possibly TRBD2 on 7 matching bases. Germline-derived CDR1 and CDR2 are GTSNPN and SVGIG (reference sequence). Trimming left V 2 bases short and J 4 bases short, with 13 bases between. The CDR3 is 14 residues long. The CDR3, as DNA: TGTGCCTGGAGTACCCGAGGGGGGGCAGATACGCAGTATTTT. It is translated as CAWSTRGGADTQYF.

The chain links TRBV9 to TRBJ1-6; D call uncertain. The CDR3 covers 14 residues. Germline V gives CDR1 SGDLS, CDR2 YYNGEE. Between the trimmed V and J ends, which lost 0 bases and 9 bases, there was a span of 10 bases. In DNA form, the CDR3 reads TGTGCCAGCAGCGTAGCGGCCTCCGGTTCACCCCTCCACTTT. Its translation: CASSVAASGSPLHF.